The 21 T cell receptor beta chains reported below all come from one sample, sequenced in a study of blood T cells in healthy people across ages (dated by TCRdb to the mid-2010s). The library was obtained by 5' RACE. TCRdb names Illumina HiSeq 2500 as the instrument used. A second 7 to 11 cycle PCR used a sample-barcoded 5' primer and a J-beta primer mix. The raw public reads went through TCRdb reprocessing: fastp at Q25, MiXCR clone calling, in-frame beta chains kept. Identical CDR3 protein sequences are pooled into one entry, listed with their most common genes and DNA. This sample gives 550,000 to 750,000 distinct CDR3 sequences in total; around a fifth of them show up just once. The ten largest account for approximately 3.6% of the sample. Material: blood. Every receptor here comes from a man in his sixties or seventies in good health.

Written as DNA, the CDR3 is TGCGCCAGCAGCCTCGGACAGGGGAATATGTACGAGCAGTACTTC. It encodes CASSLGQGNMYEQYF. The chain has TRBV4-1 and TRBJ2-5; 9 bases map to TRBD1. TRBJ2-7 explains the end of the DNA better; the J call may be wrong. This CDR3 has 15 residues. The V gene's germline CDR1 is MGHRA and CDR2 YSYEKL.

A few counts support this clonotype. The chain joins TRBV7-9 to TRBJ2-5, with TRBD2 matching 10 bases. The CDR3 sequence is 15 residues long. The germline V gene encodes CDR1 SEHNR and CDR2 FQNEAQ (reference sequence). The J segment lost 5 bases and the V segment lost 0 bases, leaving 3 bases of the junction unmatched. The CDR3 nucleotides are TGTGCCAGCAGCTTAGCGTTACTAGCGGGGGAGACCCAGTACTTC. This gives the protein CASSLALLAGETQYF. Complete variable domain (other parts from reference TRBV7-9 and TRBJ2-5): DTGVSQNPRHKITKRGQNVTFRCDPISEHNRLYWYRQTLGQGPEFLTYFQNEAQLEKSRLLSDRFSAERPKGSFSTLEIQRTEQGDSAMYLCASSLALLAGETQYFGPGTRLLVL.

This clonotype was recorded at least ten times. This chain uses TRBV28 with TRBJ1-4; 7 nucleotides match TRBD1. The CDR3 is 15 amino acids. V dropped 6 bases and J dropped 3; count of bases not matched to a gene: 7. Germline V lookup: CDR1 MDHEN, CDR2 SYDVKM. The CDR3 DNA is TGTGCCAGCAGAGTAAAGGGGGCGGCTAATGAAAAACTGTTTTTT. This sequence encodes CASRVKGAANEKLFF.

This clonotype was counted at least ten times. The chain employs TRBV14 and TRBJ2-3; TRBD1 might be the D (5 bases). V dropped 0 bases and J dropped 1 base, with 8 bases sitting between them. The CDR3 extends over 15 amino acids. CDR1 is SGHDN and CDR2 is FVKESK in the germline V gene. The CDR3 bases are TGTGCCAGCAGCCAAGAAGACAGACGCACAGATACGCAGTATTTT. This codes for CASSQEDRRTDTQYF.

The genes are TRBV28 and TRBJ2-4; D possibly uses TRBD1 or TRBD2 (6 bases each). Germline assignment: CDR1 MDHEN and CDR2 SYDVKM. V was cut by 5 bases and J by 2 bases, with 16 bases left in between. The CDR3 is made up of 16 amino acids. The CDR3 sequence: CASSREGGATKNIQYF. In DNA, the CDR3 is TGTGCCAGCAGTCGCGAGGGGGGCGCGACCAAAAACATTCAGTACTTC.

The CDR3 coding sequence is TGCAGTGCTTTACAGGTGTCTGCTGAAAAACTGTTTTTT. Amino acids: CSALQVSAEKLFF. The chain employs TRBV20-1 and TRBJ1-4; TRBD1 is a possible D gene (5 bases). The CDR3 runs 13 residues. Germline V gene data show CDR1 as DFQATT and CDR2 as SNEGSKA (reference sequence). The V gene lost 5 bases and the J gene lost 7 bases, with 14 bases spanning the gap.

The rearrangement links TRBV20-1 to TRBJ1-5; D not resolved. The CDR3 length is 15 residues. V was pared by 3 bases and J by 0 bases, with 12 bases between. Germline loops: CDR1 DFQATT, CDR2 SNEGSKA (reference sequence). The DNA of the CDR3 is TGCAGTGCTAGGGGCGGAGGCTCTAGCAATCAGCCCCAGCATTTT. Its protein product is CSARGGGSSNQPQHF.

The gene calls are TRBV2 and TRBJ2-3, with no clear D. The length of the CDR3 is 14 residues. Trimming pared 11 bases from V and 3 bases from J, leaving 18 bases between. CDR1 SNHLY and CDR2 FYNNEI come from the germline V gene. The CDR3 region is CAGRGRTPTDTQYF. CDR3 DNA sequence: TGTGCCGGAAGAGGACGGACCCCTACAGATACGCAGTATTTT.

This clonotype turned up a few times. This sequence joins TRBV5-1 and TRBJ2-3, with 10 bases aligning to TRBD2. V was pared by 9 bases and J by 2 bases, with 9 bases of the junction left unmatched. Germline CDR1 is SGHRS and CDR2 is YFSETQ. The CDR3 totals 15 residues. In DNA form, the CDR3 reads TGCGCCACCAGGCAACTAGCGGGGAACACAGATACGCAGTATTTT. Residues: CATRQLAGNTDTQYF.

This clonotype occurred a few times. This chain uses TRBV5-6 with TRBJ2-2; 7 positions agree with TRBD1. Germline assignment: CDR1 SGHDT and CDR2 YYEEEE. Losses at the gene ends were 0 bases for V and 1 base for J; bases not matched to a gene: 9. CDR3 size: 18 residues. In nucleotides, the CDR3 is TGTGCCAGCAGCTTGGAATTGTCAGGGGGTCGGAACACCGGGGAGCTGTTTTTT. As protein: CASSLELSGGRNTGELFF.

Turning to this clonotype: The junction differs from germline at one of its ends, possibly a read error. The chain combines TRBV12-3 or TRBV12-4 with TRBJ2-5, with D possibly being TRBD1 (6 bases). The CDR3 contains 14 residues. The chain's CDR3 is CASSLGPGVETRYF. The CDR3 DNA sequence: TGTGCCAGCAGTTTAGGACCAGGGGTGGAGACCCGGTACTTC.

This clonotype was seen only a few times. This chain connects TRBV29-1 to TRBJ2-7; TRBD2 aligns across 10 bases. The junction had 11 bases not matched to a gene; V was cut back by 3 bases and J by 3 bases. The CDR3 contains 16 residues. From germline, CDR1 is SQVTM and CDR2 ANQGSEA. Written as DNA, the CDR3 is TGCAGCGTTGAGTTTGCGGCTAGCGGGAGTTTCTACGAGCAGTACTTC. As protein: CSVEFAASGSFYEQYF.

As DNA, the CDR3 is TGTGCCAGCAGTATTAGGGTTAAGGGCTACGAGCAGTACTTC. It codes for CASSIRVKGYEQYF. The gene calls are TRBV12-3 or TRBV12-4 and TRBJ2-7; unclear D gene. The V and J ends lost 5 bases and 3 bases respectively, with 14 bases between them. The CDR3 has 14 amino acids.

The chain links TRBV5-1 to TRBJ2-5; D unresolved. The J call is doubtful: the DNA matches TRBJ2-7 better. Germline values: CDR1 SGHRS, CDR2 YFSETQ. The CDR3 is 13 residues long. CDR3 residues: CASSPAPTYEQYF. The CDR3 DNA reads as TGCGCCAGCAGCCCGGCACCAACCTACGAGCAGTACTTC.

The rearrangement joins TRBV7-8 to TRBJ2-7; D may be TRBD1 or TRBD2 (5 bases each). Looked up from germline, CDR1 is SGHVS and CDR2 is FQNEAQ. V was trimmed by 4 bases and J by 7 bases, leaving 8 bases between them. The CDR3 runs 11 residues. The CDR3 reads CASSSGTEQYF. Written as DNA, the CDR3 is TGTGCCAGCAGCTCGGGGACGGAGCAGTACTTC.

Points on this clonotype: Sequence at one end of the junction differs from germline and may be a read error. V usage is TRBV24-1 and J usage is TRBJ2-1, with D perhaps TRBD1 or TRBD2 (5 bases each). CDR3 length: 15 amino acids. CDR1 KGHDR and CDR2 SFDVKD come from the germline V gene. The CDR3: CATSDSDGWGNEQFF. Here the CDR3 DNA reads TGTGCCACCAGTGATTCCGATGGGTGGGGGAATGAACAGTTCTTC.

The V call is TRBV20-1, the J call TRBJ2-5; D tentatively reads TRBD1 or TRBD2 (5 bases each). Trimming removed 6 bases from V and 2 bases from J, with 16 bases in between. Germline CDR1 and CDR2: DFQATT and SNEGSKA (reference sequence). There are 14 residues in the CDR3. CDR3 DNA: TGCAGTGCCACTTCGGTGGGGGAACAAGAGACCCAGTACTTC. This codes for CSATSVGEQETQYF.

Only a few counts were recorded for this clonotype. The chain recombines TRBV19 with TRBJ2-1; the D gene is possibly TRBD2 (6 bases). Trimming stripped 1 base from V and 7 bases from J, with 14 bases between. The CDR3 loop spans 15 amino acids. Germline lookup yields CDR1 LNHDA and CDR2 SQIVND (reference sequence). DNA for the CDR3: TGTGCCAGTAGTATAGTAACGGGAGTGGGTAATGAGCAGTTCTTC. As protein: CASSIVTGVGNEQFF.

The chain joins TRBV20-1 to TRBJ2-5; the match to TRBD2 covers 7 bases. This CDR3 region has 14 residues. Germline V gene data show CDR1 as DFQATT and CDR2 as SNEGSKA (reference sequence). V trimming: 2 bases; J trimming: 2 bases; junction bases outside the gene matches: 5. In DNA form, the CDR3 reads TGCAGTGCTAGAACGCCTAGCGGACAAGAGACCCAGTACTTC. Its translation is CSARTPSGQETQYF.

As to this clonotype: One base away lies a much larger clone, so this may be a sequencing read error. V is TRBV14 and J is TRBJ2-7; no clear D. Trimming removed 8 bases at V and 1 base at J, with 12 bases between. The CDR3 covers 13 residues. Germline lookup yields CDR1 SGHDN and CDR2 FVKESK. CDR3 sequence: CASGKSSSYEQYF. DNA of the CDR3: TGTGCCAGCGGCAAGTCTAGTTCCTACGAGCAGTACTTC. Full variable domain (outside the CDR3, taken from reference TRBV14 and TRBJ2-7): EAGVTQFPSHSVIEKGQTVTLRCDPISGHDNLYWYRRVMGKEIKFLLHFVKESKQDESGMPNNRFLAERTGGTYSTLKVQPAELEDSGVYFCASGKSSSYEQYFGPGTRLTVT.

V and J are TRBV3-1 and TRBJ1-6; 7 bases align to TRBD1. The CDR3 has 16 residues. The junction had 9 bases not matched to a gene; V was cut back by 2 bases and J by 8 bases. Germline CDR1 is LGHDT and CDR2 is YNNKEL (reference sequence). The CDR3 nucleotides are TGTGCCAGCAGCCAATCGTCCGGGACAGTCTATTCACCCCTCCACTTT. It codes for CASSQSSGTVYSPLHF.